This TCR beta chain was found in a study of blood T cell repertoires in COVID-19. On the study more broadly: Italy, Spain and the United States were the sources of the convalescent and acute COVID-19 samples.

Per germline, CDR1 GTSNPN and CDR2 SVGIG (reference sequence). CDR3 length: 15 residues. After removal of 2 bases from V and 4 bases from J, the junction contained 8 bases not matched to a gene. Study processing details: From reference gene primer amplification, estimates of nucleated cell counts were derived. Some clones are missing from TCRdb's copy, which holds only in-frame ones; the method was immunoSEQ multiplex PCR. The V and J calls and clone size come from that table; D and trimming were worked out from the DNA. This sample has 220,000 or so clones; around 86% occur once, and the top ten carry approximately 10%.

Sequenced: peripheral blood. The rearrangement uses TRBV30 and TRBJ1-2, with 9 bases fitting TRBD1. This TCR was sampled from a woman aged 45-65 years with COVID-19, enrolled during active disease. For the CDR3, the DNA is TGTGCCTGGAGTCCACTGGACAGGGGCGGCTATGGCTACACCTTC. It is translated as CAWSPLDRGGYGYTF.